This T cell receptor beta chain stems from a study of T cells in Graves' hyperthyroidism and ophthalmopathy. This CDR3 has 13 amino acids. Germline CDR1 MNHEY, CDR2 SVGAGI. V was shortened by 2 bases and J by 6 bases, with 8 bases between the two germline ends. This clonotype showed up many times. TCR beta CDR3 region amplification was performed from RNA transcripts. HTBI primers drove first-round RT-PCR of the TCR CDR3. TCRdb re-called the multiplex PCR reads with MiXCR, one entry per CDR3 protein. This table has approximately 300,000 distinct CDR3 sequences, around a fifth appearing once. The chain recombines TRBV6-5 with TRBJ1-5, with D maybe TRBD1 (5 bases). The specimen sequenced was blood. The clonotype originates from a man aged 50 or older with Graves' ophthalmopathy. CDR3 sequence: CASSYGGFQPQHF. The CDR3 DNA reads TGTGCCAGCAGTTACGGGGGGTTTCAGCCCCAGCATTTT.